The 10 T cell receptor beta chains given below trace back to one sample, sequenced in a study of OX40 agonist ivuxolimab in advanced cancers. Profiling relied on immunoSEQ multiplex PCR, and the TCRdb table lists in-frame clones only, not all of them. Among fewer than 35,000 clones listed, roughly 79% were seen once. The sample consisted of CD4+ or CD8+ T cells sorted from blood, taken in a trial of the OX40 agonist ivuxolimab. These receptors came from an adult with an advanced solid tumor such as melanoma, head and neck, liver or kidney cancer.

The gene calls are TRBV14 and TRBJ2-3, with D perhaps matching TRBD2 (5 bases). The CDR3 consists of 14 residues. The V and J ends lost 2 bases and 2 bases respectively, with 8 bases between them. Germline loops: CDR1 SGHDN, CDR2 FVKESK. The CDR3: CASSQLDSTDTQYF. The CDR3, as DNA: TGTGCCAGCAGCCAATTGGACTCCACAGATACGCAGTATTTT.

V is TRBV4-1 and J is TRBJ2-2; 9 bases are shared with TRBD2. Germline-derived CDR1 and CDR2 are MGHRA and YSYEKL. The trim removed 2 bases at V and 4 bases at J, leaving 8 bases unmatched. The CDR3 contains 17 residues. The CDR3 here is CASSQPGAGGTTGELFF. CDR3 sequence (DNA): TGCGCCAGCAGCCAACCCGGCGCGGGGGGGACCACCGGGGAGCTGTTTTTT.

This clone occurred once. The rearrangement uses TRBV7-9 and TRBJ2-2, with TRBD1 as a possible D gene (5 bases). Trimming shortened V by 4 bases and J by 5 bases, and 23 bases separated the two germline ends. CDR1 is SEHNR and CDR2 is FQNEAQ in the germline V gene (reference sequence). This CDR3 spans 18 amino acids. The CDR3 DNA reads TGTGCCAGCAGCTCCCTCCTGAGGCGGCAGGGCGGAACCGGGGAGCTGTTTTTT. Its translation: CASSSLLRRQGGTGELFF.

The chain recombines TRBV6-5 with TRBJ2-7; 7 bases map to TRBD1. Germline V lookup: CDR1 MNHEY, CDR2 SVGAGI. The CDR3 contains 11 residues. V lost 6 bases and J lost 4; bases outside the gene matches: 0. The CDR3 reads CASRQGYEQYF. Here the CDR3 DNA reads TGTGCCAGCAGACAGGGGTACGAGCAGTACTTC.

This clone was recorded once. V usage is TRBV7-2 and J usage is TRBJ2-1, with 9 bases matching TRBD2. The CDR3 has 17 amino acids. The trim removed 2 bases at V and 6 bases at J, leaving 11 bases unmatched. Germline assignment: CDR1 SGHTA and CDR2 FQGNSA. CDR3 sequence reads: CASSLNWGLAQANEQFF. The CDR3 DNA follows: TGTGCCAGCAGCTTAAATTGGGGACTAGCTCAAGCCAATGAGCAGTTCTTC. The full variable domain, with the rest looked up from reference TRBV7-2 and TRBJ2-1, is GAGVSQSPSNKVTEKGKDVELRCDPISGHTALYWYRQSLGQGLEFLIYFQGNSAPDKSGLPSDRFSAERTGGSVSTLTIQRTQQEDSAVYLCASSLNWGLAQANEQFFGPGTRLTVL.

This chain joins TRBV28 and TRBJ1-2; D unresolved. Trimming removed 7 bases at V and 0 bases at J, with 15 bases between. The CDR3 has 15 residues. Looked up from germline, CDR1 is MDHEN and CDR2 is SYDVKM. The CDR3 nucleotides read TGTGCCAGCACTTGGGAAGGACCCTCTAACTATGGCTACACCTTC. Its translation: CASTWEGPSNYGYTF.

The sample holds a few counts of this clone. This chain uses TRBV4-1 with TRBJ1-2; D might be TRBD1 (6 bases). CDR3 size: 15 residues. The germline V and J ends were trimmed by 3 bases and 7 bases, with 18 bases remaining between them. The V gene's germline CDR1 is MGHRA and CDR2 YSYEKL. This CDR3 is CASSHEGTGLSGYTF. The CDR3, as DNA: TGCGCCAGCAGCCATGAGGGAACAGGGCTTTCTGGCTACACCTTC.

This clone was counted only a few times. The chain employs TRBV7-2 and TRBJ2-1; D remains unclear. Trimming removed 1 base at V and 6 bases at J, with 4 bases between. The CDR3 extends over 12 amino acids. Germline CDR1 is SGHTA and CDR2 is FQGNSA. The CDR3 sequence is CASSLVVNEQFF. As DNA, the CDR3 is TGTGCCAGCAGCTTAGTAGTCAATGAGCAGTTCTTC.

In its sample, this clone was seen once. This chain links TRBV29-1 with TRBJ1-1, with a tentative D call TRBD1 (5 bases). Trimming removed 5 bases from V and 6 bases from J, with 13 bases in between. Germline loops: CDR1 SQVTM, CDR2 ANQGSEA. The CDR3 contains 12 residues. As DNA, the CDR3 is TGCAGCGTTAGCCAGGGTTTGGCTGAAGCTTTCTTT. Translating gives CSVSQGLAEAFF.

Concerning this clone: The same CDR3 arises from other DNA sequences in this sample as well. The chain carries TRBV10-3 and TRBJ1-1; unclear D gene. Germline CDR1 ENHRY, CDR2 SYGVKD. CDR3 length: 13 residues. V lost 7 bases and J 7 bases, leaving 16 bases between the germline ends. CDR3 in amino acids: CAIKGQQDLEAFF. The CDR3 DNA follows: TGTGCCATCAAGGGTCAGCAGGACCTTGAAGCTTTCTTT.